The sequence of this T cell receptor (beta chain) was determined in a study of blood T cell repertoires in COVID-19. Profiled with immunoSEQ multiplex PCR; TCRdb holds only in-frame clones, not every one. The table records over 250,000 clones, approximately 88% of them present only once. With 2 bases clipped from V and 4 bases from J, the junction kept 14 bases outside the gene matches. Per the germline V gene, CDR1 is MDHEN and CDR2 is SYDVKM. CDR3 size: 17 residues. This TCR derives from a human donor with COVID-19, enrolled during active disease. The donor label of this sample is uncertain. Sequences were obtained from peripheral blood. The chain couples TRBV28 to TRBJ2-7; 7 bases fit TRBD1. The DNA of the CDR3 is TGTGCCAGCAGTTTACCGCAGGGGACAGTCGTGGGGTACGAGCAGTACTTC. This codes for CASSLPQGTVVGYEQYF.